The 2 T cell receptor beta chains below come from one sample, sequenced in a study of identical twins. TCRdb passed the 5' RACE reads through MiXCR, listing each CDR3 protein once. This sample yields about 810,000 distinct CDR3 sequences, of which around an eighth are seen a single time; about 1.5% belongs to the top ten. The sample also formed part of further work on yellow fever vaccine responses in identical twins.

Sequenced material: PBMCs. These TCRs come from a woman younger than 30 in good health.

This clonotype was seen more than once but under ten times. The rearrangement uses TRBV7-6 and TRBJ2-5, with a weak D call TRBD1 (6 bases). With 3 bases removed from V and 2 bases from J, the gap between germline ends came to 13 bases. Looked up from germline, CDR1 is SGHVS and CDR2 is FNYEAQ. The CDR3 covers 15 residues. This CDR3 is CASSLVPGAQETQYF. DNA for the CDR3: TGTGCCAGCAGCTTGGTCCCAGGGGCACAAGAGACCCAGTACTTC. The entire variable domain, with the rest obtained from reference TRBV7-6 and TRBJ2-5, is as follows: GAGVSQSPRYKVTKRGQDVALRCDPISGHVSLYWYRQALGQGPEFLTYFNYEAQQDKSGLPNDRFSAERPEGSISTLTIQRTEQRDSAMYRCASSLVPGAQETQYFGPGTRLLVL.

The chain links TRBV11-2 to TRBJ2-5, with D perhaps matching TRBD2 (6 bases). Trimming cost V 6 bases and J 4 bases, with 12 bases left between them. The germline V gene encodes CDR1 SGHAT and CDR2 FQNNGV. The CDR3 totals 13 residues. The chain's CDR3 is CASRSTSRETQYF. CDR3 nucleotide sequence: TGTGCCAGCAGGTCCACTAGCCGAGAGACCCAGTACTTC.